Listed below are T cell receptor beta chains from one sample, sequenced in a study of molecular identifiers for immune sequencing clone quantification. TCRdb re-called the PCR reads with MiXCR, one entry per CDR3 protein. The table has about 630,000 distinct CDR3 sequences, about 25% seen once. Sequences were obtained from naive CD8+ T cells from blood, with Jurkat cell RNA spiked in. Receptors originate from a human donor in good health. Some libraries in this study had Jurkat cell RNA spiked in. The CDR3 runs from the conserved cysteine through the conserved F or W. A D gene is named only where the DNA matches it firmly.

j_call d_call v_call cdr3_aa
TRBJ2-7 TRBD2 TRBV20-1 CSARTSYVQYF
TRBJ1-5 . TRBV12-3/TRBV12-4 CASSLARPGVNQPQHF
TRBJ2-3 . TRBV9 CASSVLSRVGDTQYF
TRBJ2-2 . TRBV19 CASSIGVVSDTGELFF
TRBJ1-4 . TRBV7-6 CASSFNHPAGEAPVEKLFF
TRBJ2-7 . TRBV7-9 CASSPAPRGGYEQYF
TRBJ1-1 . TRBV12-1 CASSFGEEIVCNTEAFF
TRBJ2-7 TRBD2 TRBV28 CAGSSIAGVRSTYEQYF
TRBJ1-5 . TRBV27 CASSLSMGRYNQPQHF
TRBJ2-7 . TRBV29-1 CSVSHLSYEQYF
TRBJ2-3 TRBD2 TRBV29-1 CSVSTIAGETDTQYF
TRBJ1-5 . TRBV19 CASSITTGYSNQPQHF
TRBJ2-7 TRBD1 TRBV7-9 CAGSRRDSPYEQYF
TRBJ2-3 . TRBV15 CATSRDHEVQSTDTQYF
TRBJ1-4 . TRBV12-3/TRBV12-4 CASSLRGQEEKLFF
TRBJ1-2 . TRBV4-1 CASSEIRGDGYTF
TRBJ2-3 . TRBV7-9 CASSLGSAAPHTDTQYF
TRBJ1-5 . TRBV20-1 CSASAAENSNQPQHF
TRBJ2-7 . TRBV11-3 CASSALPGRAYEQYF
TRBJ2-3 TRBD2 TRBV4-3 CASSQDKAGVTDTQYF
TRBJ2-3 . TRBV12-3/TRBV12-4 CASGSKSTDTQYF
TRBJ2-5 . TRBV27 CASRQAEQETQYF
TRBJ2-7 TRBD1 TRBV7-9 CAGTGAPYYEQYF
TRBJ1-5 . TRBV28 CASEDAGNQPQHF
TRBJ1-1 . TRBV20-1 CSARDLRTNTEAFF
TRBJ2-7 TRBD2 TRBV27 CASSLSPSGGTYEQYF
TRBJ1-5 . TRBV3-2 CASSQGTGEQPQHF
TRBJ1-4 . TRBV7-9 CASGSPDTNEKLFF
TRBJ2-1 . TRBV6-5 CASSYLQGRSYNEQFF
TRBJ1-2 TRBD1 TRBV27 CASSLPTGIGGYTF
TRBJ2-3 . TRBV19 CASSIRSDTQYF
TRBJ2-7 . TRBV7-7 CASSPDSYGDEQYF
TRBJ2-1 TRBD2 TRBV6-5 CACTPGTSGRGPYNEQFF
TRBJ1-2 . TRBV12-3/TRBV12-4 CASSWPGRLGYTF
TRBJ2-2 TRBD2 TRBV11-2 CASSLGYGTSGTGELFF
TRBJ2-7 . TRBV3-1 CASSKGRLYEQYF
TRBJ2-5 . TRBV2 CATLRLEETQYF
TRBJ2-3 TRBD2 TRBV4-3 CASSQAPPSGGIDTQYF
TRBJ1-4 . TRBV19 CASSMVREGEEKLFF
TRBJ1-1 TRBD1 TRBV5-1 CASSAGQGITEASF
TRBJ2-7 . TRBV5-5 CASSLGRGPYEQYF
TRBJ2-7 . TRBV6-2/TRBV6-3 CASSYPQRSGEQYF
TRBJ1-1 . TRBV7-9 CASSLVERETNTEAFF
TRBJ1-1 . TRBV7-9 CASSLVGGAAEAFF
TRBJ1-1 TRBD1 TRBV20-1 CSARDLDRGNTEAFF
TRBJ2-1 . TRBV19 CASSAWTASYNEQFF
TRBJ2-7 TRBD2 TRBV5-6 CARSSGGEQYF
TRBJ1-5 . TRBV3-1 CASSQKRGAGNQPQQF
TRBJ2-5 . TRBV12-3/TRBV12-4 CASSLGGPQETQYF
TRBJ1-2 . TRBV6-2/TRBV6-3 CASSSGGYGYTF
TRBJ2-7 . TRBV20-1 CSATAVNEQYF
TRBJ1-1 . TRBV7-3 CASSLHTNTEAFF
TRBJ2-3 TRBD2 TRBV7-3 CASSLSPIRTSGVTDTQYF
TRBJ2-2 . TRBV2 CASSPDRMESGELFF
TRBJ2-1 . TRBV6-5 CASSYSGLSNEQFF